A selection of T cell receptor beta chains follows, all from one sample in a study of T cells after yellow fever vaccination. TCRdb re-called the 5' RACE reads with MiXCR, one entry per CDR3 protein. This table has more than 300,000 distinct CDR3 sequences, about 11% appearing once. The specimen comprised CD4+ T cells sorted from PBMCs, sampled 45 days after the yellow fever booster vaccination. The receptors come from a man aged 18 to 35 who received the YFV17D yellow fever vaccine. CDR3s include the opening cysteine and the closing phenylalanine or tryptophan. D genes are given only for firm matches. Size values are once, few and many counts, or a class for expanded clones, and some rows have none.

length: 18
D: NA
size: few
J: TRBJ2-6
V: TRBV5-1
CDR3: CASSFGGGSSSGANVLTF
DNA: TGCGCCAGCAGCTTCGGAGGCGGCTCGTCCTCTGGGGCCAACGTCCTGACTTTC

length: 15
D: NA
size: few
J: TRBJ2-5
V: TRBV18
CDR3: CASSPSGGDQETQYF
DNA: TGTGCCAGCTCACCTTCCGGTGGAGACCAAGAGACCCAGTACTTC

length: 16
D: TRBD1
size: NA
J: TRBJ1-5
V: TRBV19
CDR3: CASSIQGAGGNQPQHF
DNA: TGTGCCAGTAGTATACAGGGGGCCGGGGGCAATCAGCCCCAGCATTTT

length: 13
D: NA
size: few
J: TRBJ1-5
V: TRBV7-3
CDR3: CASSLTINQPQHF
DNA: TGTGCCAGCAGCTTAACCATCAATCAGCCCCAGCATTTT

length: 15
D: TRBD1
size: NA
J: TRBJ1-1
V: TRBV3-1
CDR3: CASSRQGARNTEAFF
DNA: TGTGCCAGCAGCCGACAGGGGGCGAGGAACACTGAAGCTTTCTTT

length: 13
D: NA
size: NA
J: TRBJ2-5
V: TRBV9
CDR3: CASSVSLQETQYF
DNA: TGTGCCAGCAGCGTTTCCCTCCAAGAGACCCAGTACTTC

length: 11
D: NA
size: few
J: TRBJ1-2
V: TRBV5-6
CDR3: CASSLWAGYTF
DNA: TGTGCCAGCAGCTTGTGGGCCGGCTACACCTTC

length: 12
D: NA
size: many
J: TRBJ2-1
V: TRBV5-1
CDR3: CASSPSYDEQFF
DNA: TGCGCCAGCAGCCCCTCTTATGATGAGCAGTTCTTC

length: 16
D: NA
size: NA
J: TRBJ2-3
V: TRBV4-3
CDR3: CASSQDRSLGADTQYF
DNA: TGCGCCAGCAGCCAAGATCGGAGTTTGGGTGCAGATACGCAGTATTTT

length: 16
D: TRBD2
size: few
J: TRBJ2-3
V: TRBV20-1
CDR3: CSAPSPPSGGWDTQYF
DNA: TGCAGTGCTCCCTCACCCCCTAGCGGGGGATGGGATACGCAGTATTTT

length: 14
D: NA
size: few
J: TRBJ2-3
V: TRBV29-1
CDR3: CSGSSPGVAGTQYF
DNA: TGCAGCGGGTCCTCCCCGGGGGTGGCTGGAACGCAGTATTTT

length: 15
D: NA
size: few
J: TRBJ2-7
V: TRBV6-5
CDR3: CASSYTPVETYEQYF
DNA: TGTGCCAGCAGTTACACCCCGGTGGAGACCTACGAGCAGTACTTC

length: 14
D: TRBD1
size: NA
J: TRBJ1-1
V: TRBV12-3/TRBV12-4
CDR3: CASRIRGQNTEAFF
DNA: TGTGCCAGCAGGATCAGGGGGCAGAACACTGAAGCTTTCTTT

length: 18
D: TRBD1
size: NA
J: TRBJ1-1
V: TRBV29-1
CDR3: CSGDTGRDRGLMNTEAFF
DNA: TGCAGCGGAGATACTGGTAGGGACAGGGGTTTGATGAACACTGAAGCTTTCTTT

length: 15
D: NA
size: few
J: TRBJ2-5
V: TRBV7-3
CDR3: CASSLISSSRETQYF
DNA: TGTGCCAGCAGCTTAATCTCTTCCAGTCGGGAGACCCAGTACTTC

length: 14
D: NA
size: NA
J: TRBJ2-2
V: TRBV20-1
CDR3: CSAREFAGAGELFF
DNA: TGCAGTGCTAGAGAATTCGCAGGGGCCGGGGAGCTGTTTTTT

length: 13
D: TRBD2
size: NA
J: TRBJ2-1
V: TRBV5-1
CDR3: CASRFGGDGEQFF
DNA: TGCGCCAGCAGGTTTGGGGGGGACGGTGAGCAGTTCTTC

length: 11
D: NA
size: few
J: TRBJ2-1
V: TRBV6-1
CDR3: CASTWNNEQFF
DNA: TGTGCCAGCACTTGGAACAATGAGCAGTTCTTC

length: 16
D: NA
size: NA
J: TRBJ1-5
V: TRBV28
CDR3: CASSLWGINSNQPQHF
DNA: TGTGCCAGCAGTTTATGGGGGATCAATAGCAATCAGCCCCAGCATTTT

length: 17
D: TRBD2
size: NA
J: TRBJ2-3
V: TRBV3-1
CDR3: CASSPGQTSGGTDTQYF
DNA: TGTGCCAGCAGCCCCGGCCAGACTAGCGGGGGGACAGATACGCAGTATTTT

length: 17
D: NA
size: NA
J: TRBJ1-5
V: TRBV27
CDR3: CASTPVGHQGVNQPQHF
DNA: TGTGCCAGCACCCCCGTGGGGCACCAAGGGGTCAATCAGCCCCAGCATTTT

length: 14
D: NA
size: NA
J: TRBJ2-2
V: TRBV10-1
CDR3: CASSAGANTGELFF
DNA: TGCGCCAGCAGTGCCGGTGCGAACACCGGGGAGCTGTTTTTT

length: 13
D: NA
size: NA
J: TRBJ1-5
V: TRBV7-9
CDR3: CASSLLDRQPQHF
DNA: TGTGCCAGCAGCTTATTGGATCGTCAGCCCCAGCATTTT

length: 16
D: TRBD2
size: NA
J: TRBJ2-1
V: TRBV7-3
CDR3: CASSHLAGGPDNEQFF
DNA: TGTGCCAGCAGCCATCTAGCGGGGGGGCCAGACAATGAGCAGTTCTTC

length: 13
D: TRBD1
size: NA
J: TRBJ2-3
V: TRBV3-1
CDR3: CASSHRGTDTQYF
DNA: TGTGCCAGCAGCCACAGGGGGACAGATACGCAGTATTTT

length: 17
D: TRBD1
size: many
J: TRBJ2-3
V: TRBV4-3
CDR3: CASSQDRVTGSTDTQYF
DNA: TGCGCCAGCAGCCAAGATCGGGTGACAGGGAGCACAGATACGCAGTATTTT

length: 15
D: NA
size: few
J: TRBJ1-5
V: TRBV7-6
CDR3: CASSPTGFVIQPQHF
DNA: TGTGCCAGCAGCCCAACAGGGTTCGTGATCCAGCCCCAGCATTTT